These T cell receptor beta chains were read from a single sample in a study of T cells expressing NK-cell markers. From the 5' RACE reads, TCRdb lists one entry per CDR3 protein and no DNA. This repertoire includes around 100,000 distinct CDR3 sequences. The specimen sequenced was blood T cells: a sorted CD56 or NKG2C T cell subset, CD4+ or CD8+ T cells, or bulk PBMC T cells (not recorded which). Receptor source: a woman between 18 and 69 years old in good health. Both conserved end residues are part of each CDR3. The order of the fields is J gene, V gene, CDR3 protein.

TRBJ2-1,TRBV18,CASSPALRGGLYNEQFF
TRBJ2-7,TRBV9,CASSVGDLGTRQYF
TRBJ2-5,TRBV7-9,CASSYLGTRGETQYF
TRBJ1-1,TRBV27,CASSFRDSPEAFF
TRBJ1-4,TRBV4-1,CASSHQEGLFF
TRBJ2-1,TRBV4-2,CASSQPGQPDNEQFF
TRBJ1-2,TRBV29-1,CSVLPAWGPRGVQGYTF
TRBJ1-1,TRBV7-9,CASSSLDQRGTEAFF
TRBJ1-5,TRBV7-9,CASSTGSNQPQHF
TRBJ2-1,TRBV12-3/TRBV12-4,CASSSLAGVGEQFF
TRBJ2-5,TRBV7-2,CASSLTGNQETQYF
TRBJ2-3,TRBV25-1,CASTGTFRVTQYF
TRBJ2-4,TRBV10-3,CAISEGFRDIDKNIQYF
TRBJ2-1,TRBV7-9,CASVYLGEQFF
TRBJ2-1,TRBV7-6,CASSLAGDYNEQFF
TRBJ2-3,TRBV7-3,CASRRTSGSSDTQYF
TRBJ2-6,TRBV29-1,CSVEDFPGQGSGANVLTF
TRBJ2-2,TRBV7-9,CASSFSSAGELFF
TRBJ2-2,TRBV4-1,CASSTYAGELFF
TRBJ2-1,TRBV7-2,CASSLGTDPYNEQFF
TRBJ2-6,TRBV4-2,CASSQDRAGSGANVLTF
TRBJ2-3,TRBV12-3/TRBV12-4,CATWLTVDTQYF
TRBJ2-6,TRBV29-1,CSVEGARGANVLTF
TRBJ2-3,TRBV12-3/TRBV12-4,CASSWGQGGSRVQYF
TRBJ1-1,TRBV7-9,CASSPRWADEAFF
TRBJ1-2,TRBV7-2,CASSPQGFEGGYTF
TRBJ2-7,TRBV19,CASSRTGAPYEQYF
TRBJ2-5,TRBV6-2/TRBV6-3,CASSYSYLNTETQYF
TRBJ2-7,TRBV19,CATLTGLEQYF
TRBJ2-4,TRBV12-3/TRBV12-4,CASSFDSLWDKNIQYF
TRBJ2-5,TRBV4-2,CASSQERGGQETQYF
TRBJ2-7,TRBV27,CASSPISNSYEQYF
TRBJ2-7,TRBV7-9,CASSLEQGISYEQYF
TRBJ1-5,TRBV29-1,CSAEEGVGQPQHF
TRBJ2-7,TRBV5-1,CASSLPPGVEQYF
TRBJ2-5,TRBV20-1,CSARDGDEGGFRETQYF
TRBJ2-5,TRBV5-4,CASSSQLETQYF
TRBJ2-3,TRBV4-3,CASSQDKAGGPRDTQYF
TRBJ2-2,TRBV7-8,CASGPSTGELFF
TRBJ2-7,TRBV7-9,CASSPRQRADEQYF
TRBJ2-1,TRBV4-3,CASSRVGGGDEQFF
TRBJ1-1,TRBV7-9,CASSPRPAPGAFF
TRBJ1-5,TRBV19,CASIEGAGNQPQHF
TRBJ1-5,TRBV11-1,CASSPDATEILGNQPQHF
TRBJ2-5,TRBV24-1,CATSDPGIQETQYF
TRBJ2-1,TRBV7-3,CASSFGGAELNEQFF
TRBJ2-3,TRBV28,CASSPRGGRADTQYF
TRBJ1-2,TRBV7-2,CASSSTGGGDYGYTF
TRBJ2-5,TRBV4-3,CASSPGGQETQYF